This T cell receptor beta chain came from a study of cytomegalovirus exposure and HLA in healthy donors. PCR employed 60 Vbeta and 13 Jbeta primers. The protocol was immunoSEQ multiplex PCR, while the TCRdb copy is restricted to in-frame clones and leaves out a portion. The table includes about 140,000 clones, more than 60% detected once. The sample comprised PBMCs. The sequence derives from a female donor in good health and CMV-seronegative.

Written as DNA, the CDR3 is TGTGCCAGCAGCGTTAAAGGCGGTTCACCCCTCCACTTT. This encodes CASSVKGGSPLHF. V usage is TRBV9 and J usage is TRBJ1-6; D not certain. The CDR3 is made up of 13 amino acids. The V end was cut by 2 bases, the J end by 9 bases, with 9 bases between. Germline assignment: CDR1 SGDLS and CDR2 YYNGEE.